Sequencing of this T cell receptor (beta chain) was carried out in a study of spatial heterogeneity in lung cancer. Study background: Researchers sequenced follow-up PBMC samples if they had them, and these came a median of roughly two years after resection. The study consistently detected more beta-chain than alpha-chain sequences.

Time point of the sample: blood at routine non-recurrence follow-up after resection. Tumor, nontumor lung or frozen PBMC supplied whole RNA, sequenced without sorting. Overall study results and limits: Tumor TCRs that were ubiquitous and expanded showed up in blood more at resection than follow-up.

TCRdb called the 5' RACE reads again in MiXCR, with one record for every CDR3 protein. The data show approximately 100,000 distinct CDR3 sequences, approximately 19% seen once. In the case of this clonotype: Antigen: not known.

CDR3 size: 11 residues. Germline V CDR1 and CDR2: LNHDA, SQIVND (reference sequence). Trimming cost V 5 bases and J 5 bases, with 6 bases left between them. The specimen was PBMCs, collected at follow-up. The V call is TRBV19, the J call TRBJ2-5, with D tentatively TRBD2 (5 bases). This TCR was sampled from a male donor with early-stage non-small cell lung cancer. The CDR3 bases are TGTGCCAGTAGTGGCGGGGAGACCCAGTACTTC. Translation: CASSGGETQYF.